The 5 T cell receptor beta chains in this list originate from one sample, sequenced in a study of OX40 agonist ivuxolimab in advanced cancers. Profiled with immunoSEQ multiplex PCR; TCRdb holds only in-frame clones, not every one. Among just under 100,000 clones listed, less than 95% were seen once. The specimen comprised CD4+ or CD8+ T cells sorted from blood, sampled in a trial of the OX40 agonist ivuxolimab. The receptors were gathered from an adult with an advanced solid tumor such as melanoma, head and neck, liver or kidney cancer.

The V gene is TRBV19, the J gene TRBJ2-5; TRBD1 is a possible D gene (6 bases). The CDR3 length is 13 residues. Germline V gives CDR1 LNHDA, CDR2 SQIVND (reference sequence). Trimming left V 6 bases short and J 11 bases short, with 19 bases between. CDR3 DNA: TGTGCCAGTAGGGAAACAGGGTCGAGAGAGCAGTACTTC. This sequence encodes CASRETGSREQYF.

The chain employs TRBV7-3 and TRBJ2-2; tentatively, D is TRBD2 (5 bases). V dropped 9 bases and J dropped 3 bases, with 11 bases sitting between them. CDR1 and CDR2 from the germline V gene are SGHTA and FQGTGA. The CDR3 consists of 13 residues. This CDR3 is CASGRVHTGELFF. The CDR3 DNA reads as TGTGCCAGTGGGCGGGTACACACCGGGGAGCTGTTTTTT.

V usage is TRBV6-5 and J usage is TRBJ1-1, with D possibly matching TRBD1 (5 bases). The CDR3 contains 12 residues. Trimming shortened V by 7 bases and J by 3 bases, and 9 bases separated the two germline ends. Germline V lookup: CDR1 MNHEY, CDR2 SVGAGI. The CDR3 coding sequence is TGTGCCAGCAAGTCAGGGTACACTGAAGCTTTCTTT. As protein: CASKSGYTEAFF.

The rearrangement joins TRBV7-8 to TRBJ1-1; D remains unclear. CDR3 length: 13 amino acids. Germline V gives CDR1 SGHVS, CDR2 FQNEAQ. Between the trimmed V and J ends, which lost 5 bases and 1 base, there was a span of 8 bases. As DNA, the CDR3 is TGTGCCAGCAGCCAAACTAGGAACACTGAAGCTTTCTTT. It encodes CASSQTRNTEAFF.

This chain connects TRBV4-2 to TRBJ2-4; D is undetermined. The CDR3 loop spans 16 amino acids. Germline V gene sequence: CDR1 LGHNA, CDR2 YNFKEQ. With 1 base removed from V and 0 bases from J, the gap between germline ends came to 10 bases. DNA for the CDR3: TGTGCCAGCAGCCAAGTATCCTCTTTAGCCAAAAACATTCAGTACTTC. It codes for CASSQVSSLAKNIQYF.